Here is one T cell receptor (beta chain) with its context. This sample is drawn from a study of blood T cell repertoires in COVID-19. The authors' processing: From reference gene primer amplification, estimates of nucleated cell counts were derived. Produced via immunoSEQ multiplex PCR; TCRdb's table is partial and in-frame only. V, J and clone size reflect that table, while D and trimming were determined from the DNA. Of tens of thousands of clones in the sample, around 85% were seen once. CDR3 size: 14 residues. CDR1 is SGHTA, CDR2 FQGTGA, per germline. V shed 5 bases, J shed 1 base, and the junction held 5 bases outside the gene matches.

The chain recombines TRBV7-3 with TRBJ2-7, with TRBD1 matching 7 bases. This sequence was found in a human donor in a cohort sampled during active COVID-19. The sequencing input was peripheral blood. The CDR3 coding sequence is TGTGCCAGCAGCCCGGACAGGAGTTCCTACGAGCAGTACTTC. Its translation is CASSPDRSSYEQYF.